This T cell receptor beta chain came from a study of naive and memory T cell subsets. A word on this clonotype: The antigen is undetermined.

General observations from the study: A clonotype means one alpha or beta sequence, not an alpha/beta pair. Between naive and memory subsets, TCR abundance power law exponents differed.

CMV status came from CD4+ IFNgamma after overnight CMV lysate stimulation. The beta constant-region primer was an equimolar mix of two oligonucleotides covering TRBC1 and TRBC2. The ligated cDNA underwent four PCR rounds using SP2 and nested alpha and beta constant-region primers. TCRdb re-derived calls from the UMI-ligation and nested PCR reads in MiXCR, one entry per CDR3 protein. The data contain 140,000 to 150,000 distinct CDR3 sequences, over 15% of them seen just once; the ten biggest clones take up approximately 0.15%. Sequencing used naive CD4+ T cells from blood. The receptor's source is a human donor in good health.

CDR3 residues: CASRSGIRYTDTQYF. CDR3 in DNA: TGTGCCAGCAGAAGCGGGATCAGGTACACAGATACGCAGTATTTT. The chain combines TRBV6-1 with TRBJ2-3; 7 bases map to TRBD2. Germline values: CDR1 MNHNS, CDR2 SASEGT. Unmatched junction bases numbered 8, after V lost 6 bases and J lost 2 bases. The CDR3 covers 15 residues.